This TCR beta chain was sequenced in a study of glioma-infiltrating T cells after dendritic cell vaccination (dated by TCRdb to the mid-2010s). Context from the whole study: The cohort comprised approximately 15 glioblastoma patients from Phase I and II dendritic cell vaccination trials, 9 newly diagnosed and 6 with recurrent disease. Patients received autologous tumor lysate-pulsed dendritic cell vaccination between about 2003 and 2013. The vaccine was prepared from monocyte-derived dendritic cells that were cultured for more than six days with IL-4 and GM-CSF and then pulsed overnight with autologous tumor lysate. Patients received three intradermal dendritic cell vaccine injections at biweekly intervals in the arm below the axilla. In glioblastoma patients vaccinated with dendritic cells, deep sequencing of TCR beta CDR3 regions served to measure tumor-infiltrating lymphocyte content and to compare repertoires between tumor and blood. Survival after dendritic cell vaccination was correlated with TCR sequencing metrics, such as TIL content and the overlap between tumor and blood repertoires. Broader findings and caveats from the paper: The cohort was small and heterogeneous, with few patients having full blood and tumor sets and even fewer initial-recurrent tumor pairs. TCR clonality showed no direct relationship with survival, which suggests that a diverse polyclonal response may matter. The three-group TCR overlap response model was characterized as speculative, and prospective validation of the model was stated to be required. After dendritic cell vaccination, a higher estimated pretreatment TIL content predicted longer time to progression and longer overall survival.

This clone is a singleton in its sample. Its antigen specificity is not known. Base qualities are not recorded, but no much larger clone differs from it by a single base. Selection of patients required sufficient residual fresh-frozen tumor tissue and over two years of available survival data. Molecular status otherwise varied across the glioblastoma patients, but none of them carried an isocitrate dehydrogenase mutation. PBMC were collected before vaccination, two weeks after the third vaccination, and at tumor progression when it occurred. Genomic DNA was extracted with the Qiagen DNeasy Blood extraction Kit. CDR1 and CDR2, per the germline V gene, are MGHRA and YSYEKL. Its CDR3 holds 14 amino acids, cysteine through phenylalanine. Only the CDR3 part of the read is kept: 42 bases, read in frame from the first base. V and J are truncated by 10 bases and 5 bases respectively, leaving an intervening sequence of 20 bases.

TCRB CDR3 regions were amplified from 2 ug genomic DNA, or all available DNA if less, using the immunoSEQ assay. Multiplex PCR used 60 forward primers for TCR V beta segments and 13 reverse primers for J beta segments. To estimate reads per starting template, synthetic control templates were spiked into each sample at limiting dilution. The Illumina HiSeq System generated sequencing reads of 87 bp. The authors' pipeline ran thus. To remove PCR and sequencing errors, closely related sequences were merged with a nearest neighbor algorithm. TCR overlap was defined as the percentage of unique tumor TCR beta sequences that were also found in the peripheral blood of the same patient. What TCRdb holds here is the immuneACCESS table cut down to in-frame rearrangements. Part of the clones is not present; checked against another copy, under half of the missing clones reflect an unresolved V gene, and the others are unexplained. V and J calls and clone size are as listed in that table; D and trimming were resolved from the DNA. The sample table holds 95,000 to 110,000 clones, of which roughly 81% were seen once. The ten largest clones capture over 9.5% of the sample.

The sample consisted of blood, taken before dendritic cell vaccination. The source is a human donor with glioblastoma. This chain is built from TRBV4-1 and TRBJ1-1; the D gene is unclear. The DNA is TGCGCCACCTCCGCGAGGGCAGGAGAGACTGAAGCTTTCTTT. It codes for CATSARAGETEAFF.